The 23 T cell receptor beta chains presented below share a single source sample, sequenced in a study of T cells in narcolepsy (dated by TCRdb to 2016 to 2019). Receptor libraries were prepared by the immunoSEQ multiplex PCR assay. TCRdb provides this immuneACCESS table in a form limited to in-frame rearrangements. Some clones are lacking; in checked studies, under half of them reflect an unresolved V gene, and why the rest are absent is not known. The sample table holds tens of thousands of clones, of which 80% to 85% were seen once. Jointly, the top ten make up around 2.5% of the sample. The material sequenced was CD45RA- memory CD4+ T cells from PBMCs. The meaning of the sample's cell subset or site label: memory T cells sorted ex vivo from peripheral blood. These receptor sequences come from a human donor with narcolepsy.

The chain links TRBV5-4 to TRBJ1-6, with D unresolved. The CDR3 extends over 12 amino acids. With 9 bases removed from V and 14 bases from J, the gap between germline ends came to 18 bases. From germline, CDR1 is SGHNT and CDR2 YYREEE (reference sequence). CDR3 residues: CATHPGPGTLHF. The CDR3 DNA sequence: TGTGCCACCCACCCCGGGCCGGGCACCCTCCACTTT.

The genes are TRBV9 and TRBJ2-7; D is unclear. This CDR3 comprises 14 residues. The V end lost 0 bases, the J end lost 1 base, and 8 bases lay between the germline ends. Germline V gives CDR1 SGDLS, CDR2 YYNGEE. The chain's CDR3 is CASSVGIRSYEQYF. The CDR3 DNA reads TGTGCCAGCAGCGTAGGGATAAGGTCCTACGAGCAGTACTTC. Drawing the rest from reference TRBV9 and TRBJ2-7, the complete variable domain is DSGVTQTPKHLITATGQRVTLRCSPRSGDLSVYWYQQSLDQGLQFLIQYYNGEERAKGNILERFSAQQFPDLHSELNLSSLELGDSALYFCASSVGIRSYEQYFGPGTRLTVT.

This clone was seen a few times. This chain connects TRBV11-2 to TRBJ2-3, with D possibly matching TRBD1 (6 bases). Germline V CDR1 and CDR2: SGHAT, FQNNGV. The germline V and J ends were trimmed by 5 bases and 0 bases, with 12 bases remaining between them. The length of the CDR3 is 15 residues. The CDR3: CASSLEDSSTDTQYF. Written as DNA, the CDR3 is TGTGCCAGCAGCCTCGAGGACAGTAGCACAGATACGCAGTATTTT.

V and J are TRBV30 and TRBJ1-5, with D uncertain. The V gene's germline CDR1 is GTSNPN and CDR2 SVGIG (reference sequence). Trimming removed 8 bases from V and 0 bases from J, with 23 bases in between. The CDR3 consists of 17 residues. This CDR3 is CAPKSDIFSYSNQPQHF. In nucleotides, the CDR3 is TGTGCCCCAAAAAGTGACATCTTCTCATATAGCAATCAGCCCCAGCATTTT.

The rearrangement joins TRBV5-6 to TRBJ1-3; D is unresolved. Germline-derived CDR1 and CDR2 are SGHDT and YYEEEE. The V end was cut by 2 bases, the J end by 0 bases, with 18 bases between. The CDR3 spans 18 residues. The CDR3 DNA reads as TGTGCCAGCAGCTTAATAGGCGATACATACTACTCTGGAAACACCATATATTTT. It translates to CASSLIGDTYYSGNTIYF.

The CDR3 DNA is TGCGCCAGCAGCGTTCGGGGAGAGGGAACGGATACGCAGTATTTT. This gives the protein CASSVRGEGTDTQYF. The rearrangement links TRBV5-1 to TRBJ2-3, with D maybe TRBD2 (5 bases). The V and J ends lost 4 bases and 6 bases respectively, with 18 bases between them. This CDR3 region has 15 residues. Germline V gene data show CDR1 as SGHRS and CDR2 as YFSETQ.

This chain connects TRBV6-1 to TRBJ1-2, with TRBD1 matching over 9 bases. The V and J ends lost 6 bases and 4 bases, in that order; junction bases with no gene match: 3. From germline, CDR1 is MNHNS and CDR2 SASEGT. The CDR3 is made up of 13 amino acids. The CDR3 nucleotides are TGTGCCAGCAGCCGGGACAGGGTCTATGGCTACACCTTC. Protein: CASSRDRVYGYTF.

The V gene is TRBV6-1, the J gene TRBJ2-5, with D uncertain. The CDR3 loop spans 11 amino acids. V was pared by 2 bases and J by 5 bases, with 3 bases between. Germline V lookup: CDR1 MNHNS, CDR2 SASEGT. The CDR3 region has the DNA TGTGCCAGCAGTGAATGGGAGACCCAGTACTTC. This gives the protein CASSEWETQYF.

The chain employs TRBV19 and TRBJ2-6; 9 nucleotides line up with TRBD1. V gave up 8 bases and J gave up 2 bases; unmatched junction bases: 7. The CDR3 is 16 residues long. Germline CDR1 reads LNHDA; CDR2 reads SQIVND (reference sequence). The CDR3 DNA sequence: TGTGCCAGTCGGGACAGGGTCAATACTGGGGCCAACGTCCTGACTTTC. Translation gives CASRDRVNTGANVLTF.

CDR3 sequence: CASSLGGTYSYEQYF. Written as DNA, the CDR3 is TGCGCCAGCAGCTTGGGCGGGACCTACTCCTACGAGCAGTACTTC. The chain couples TRBV5-1 to TRBJ2-7, with a possible D match to TRBD2 (6 bases). The V end was cut by 0 bases, the J end by 0 bases, with 10 bases between. Germline V lookup: CDR1 SGHRS, CDR2 YFSETQ. The CDR3 runs to 15 residues.

The J gene is TRBJ1-2, the V gene TRBV21-1. TRBV21-1 is designated a pseudogene. This CDR3 is built from 19 residues. CDR3 protein: CASSKVVLRKGPADYGYTF. The DNA of the CDR3 is TGTGCCAGCAGCAAAGTGGTCCTCAGAAAGGGCCCAGCCGACTATGGCTACACCTTC.

The chain couples TRBV5-3 to TRBJ1-5, with 8 bases matching TRBD1. TRBV5-3 is reported as an ORF; its role is uncertain. The CDR3 extends over 14 amino acids. Losses at the gene ends were 5 bases for V and 9 bases for J; bases not matched to a gene: 10. The CDR3 loop is CARRSTGEILPQHF. DNA of the CDR3: TGTGCCAGAAGGTCGACAGGGGAGATTTTGCCCCAGCATTTT.

Written as DNA, the CDR3 is TGTGCCAGTAGTGCTACCCCCCCGCAGCCTGGCTACACCTTC. This sequence encodes CASSATPPQPGYTF. V gene TRBV19 combines with J gene TRBJ1-2; D is unclear. Germline V gene sequence: CDR1 LNHDA, CDR2 SQIVND (reference sequence). This CDR3 has 14 residues. The V end was cut by 5 bases, the J end by 7 bases, with 17 bases between. Complete variable domain (other parts from reference TRBV19 and TRBJ1-2): DGGITQSPKYLFRKEGQNVTLSCEQNLNHDAMYWYRQDPGQGLRLIYYSQIVNDFQKGDIAEGYSVSREKKESFPLTVTSAQKNPTAFYLCASSATPPQPGYTFGSGTRLTVV.

The chain couples TRBV6-5 to TRBJ2-7; the D call may be TRBD1 or TRBD2 (5 bases each). The CDR3 totals 12 residues. The V and J ends lost 5 bases and 2 bases respectively, with 7 bases between them. Germline loops: CDR1 MNHEY, CDR2 SVGAGI. The CDR3 coding sequence is TGTGCCAGCAGTAGGGGACCCTACGAGCAGTACTTC. This codes for CASSRGPYEQYF.

The gene calls are TRBV9 and TRBJ2-3; maybe TRBD2 (6 bases). Trimming took 3 bases from V and 6 from J, leaving 20 bases between them. The germline CDR1 and CDR2 sequences are SGDLS and YYNGEE. The CDR3 covers 16 residues. CDR3 DNA sequence: TGTGCCAGCAGCGCACTAAACTTGGGGGGAAGGGATACGCAGTATTTT. Its protein is CASSALNLGGRDTQYF.

The V gene is TRBV6-1, the J gene TRBJ2-1, with a tentative D call TRBD1 (6 bases). CDR1 and CDR2 from the germline V gene are MNHNS and SASEGT. Trimming removed 7 bases from V and 3 bases from J, with 16 bases in between. The CDR3 loop spans 15 amino acids. The CDR3 reads CASTETGIFYNEQFF. CDR3 DNA sequence: TGTGCCAGCACCGAGACAGGTATTTTCTACAATGAGCAGTTCTTC.

The chain combines TRBV7-3 with TRBJ2-1, with D possibly matching TRBD1 (6 bases). Germline assignment: CDR1 SGHTA and CDR2 FQGTGA. The V and J ends lost 5 bases and 9 bases respectively, with 11 bases between them. The CDR3 is 12 residues long. The CDR3, as DNA: TGTGCCAGCAGCCCCCAGGGGAGTGAGCAGTTCTTC. Protein sequence: CASSPQGSEQFF.

J is TRBJ1-2 and V is TRBV9; D uncertain. CDR3 length equals 13 residues. CDR1 and CDR2 from the germline V gene are SGDLS and YYNGEE. Trimming took 0 bases from V and 1 from J, leaving 4 bases between them. The CDR3 spells CASSVDNNYGYTF. The CDR3 DNA follows: TGTGCCAGCAGCGTAGACAATAACTATGGCTACACCTTC. The variable domain in full, with the rest retrieved from reference TRBV9 and TRBJ1-2, is DSGVTQTPKHLITATGQRVTLRCSPRSGDLSVYWYQQSLDQGLQFLIQYYNGEERAKGNILERFSAQQFPDLHSELNLSSLELGDSALYFCASSVDNNYGYTFGSGTRLTVV.

The rearrangement uses TRBV5-4 and TRBJ2-5; either TRBD1 or TRBD2 may supply D (5 bases each). The CDR3 consists of 17 residues. Trimming took 0 bases from V and 4 from J, leaving 19 bases between them. Germline CDR1 reads SGHNT; CDR2 reads YYREEE (reference sequence). In DNA, the CDR3 is TGTGCCAGCAGCTTGGATTTACGCAGGGTTGAGGGAGAGACCCAGTACTTC. It yields the protein CASSLDLRRVEGETQYF.

The rearrangement uses TRBV7-3 and TRBJ2-7; 7 bases fit TRBD2. V was clipped by 5 bases and J by 7 bases; unmatched bases: 8. The CDR3 is made up of 13 amino acids. Per the germline V gene, CDR1 is SGHTA and CDR2 is FQGTGA. DNA of the CDR3: TGTGCCAGCAGCCCCGGCGGGGGTCGGGAGCAGTACTTC. Its protein is CASSPGGGREQYF.

V and J are TRBV30 and TRBJ2-3; D is possibly TRBD1 or TRBD2 (6 bases each). CDR1 is GTSNPN, CDR2 SVGIG, per germline (reference sequence). This CDR3 contains 14 residues. V lost 5 bases to trimming and J lost 7 bases, with 19 bases between them. The CDR3 is CAWSTGGPVNTQYF. The DNA for the CDR3 is TGTGCCTGGTCGACAGGAGGGCCTGTAAATACGCAGTATTTT.

The chain combines TRBV20-1 with TRBJ2-1, with no clear D. The V end was cut by 6 bases, the J end by 9 bases, with 12 bases between. The CDR3 contains 11 residues. In germline, CDR1 is DFQATT, CDR2 SNEGSKA (reference sequence). The CDR3 DNA reads as TGCAGTGCGCCCCGGACGGGTGAGCAGTTCTTC. Its translation is CSAPRTGEQFF.

This sequence joins TRBV7-3 and TRBJ1-1; D remains ambiguous. The germline gives CDR1 SGHTA, CDR2 FQGTGA. V was pared by 4 bases and J by 2 bases, with 8 bases between. The CDR3 extends over 13 amino acids. The DNA of the CDR3 is TGTGCCAGCAGCTCCAGCGTTAACACTGAAGCTTTCTTT. This sequence encodes CASSSSVNTEAFF. The full variable domain, completed using reference TRBV7-3 and TRBJ1-1, is GAGVSQTPSNKVTEKGKYVELRCDPISGHTALYWYRQSLGQGPEFLIYFQGTGAADDSGLPNDRFFAVRPEGSVSTLKIQRTERGDSAVYLCASSSSVNTEAFFGQGTRLTVV.